This TCR beta chain was obtained from a study of T cells after yellow fever vaccination. TCRdb independently ran MiXCR on the 5' RACE reads; one entry per CDR3 protein. The sample contains some 560,000 distinct CDR3 sequences, 19% of which appear only once. This clonotype was counted at least ten times. Per germline, CDR1 SEHNR and CDR2 FQNEAQ (reference sequence). The CDR3 is 13 amino acids. V was pared by 2 bases and J by 1 base, with 5 bases between. The specimen was PBMCs, collected 15 days after the yellow fever booster vaccination. The chain carries TRBV7-9 and TRBJ2-5, with unresolved D. The receptor comes from a man aged 30 to 45 who received the YFV17D yellow fever vaccine. In nucleotides, the CDR3 is TGTGCCAGCAGCTTACCAGGCCAAGAGACCCAGTACTTC. This gives the protein CASSLPGQETQYF.